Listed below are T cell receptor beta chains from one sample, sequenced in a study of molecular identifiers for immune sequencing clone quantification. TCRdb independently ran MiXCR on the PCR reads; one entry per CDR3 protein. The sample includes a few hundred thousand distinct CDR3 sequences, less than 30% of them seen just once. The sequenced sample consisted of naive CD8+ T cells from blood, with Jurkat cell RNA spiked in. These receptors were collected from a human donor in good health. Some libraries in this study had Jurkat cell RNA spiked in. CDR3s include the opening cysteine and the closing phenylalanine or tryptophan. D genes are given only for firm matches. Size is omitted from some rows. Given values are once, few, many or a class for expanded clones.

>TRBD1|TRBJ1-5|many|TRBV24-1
TGTGCCACCAGTGAGGGGACAGGGAGCCTTGGACAGCCCCAGCATTTT
CATSEGTGSLGQPQHF
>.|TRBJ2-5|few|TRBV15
TGTGCCACCAGCAGGATAGTGGTTCAAGAGACCCAGTACTTC
CATSRIVVQETQYF
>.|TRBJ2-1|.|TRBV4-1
TGCGCCAGCAGCCAAGACGGGGCGGTGAACTCCTACAATGAGCAGTTCTTC
CASSQDGAVNSYNEQFF
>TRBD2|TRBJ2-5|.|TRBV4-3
TGCGCCAGCAGCCAAGAGTCGGCTAGCGGGATTGAGACCCAGTACTTC
CASSQESASGIETQYF
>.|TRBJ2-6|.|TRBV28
TGTGCCAGCAGTTTACTCCGGGGGGCCATCTCTGGGGCCAACGTCCTGACTTTC
CASSLLRGAISGANVLTF
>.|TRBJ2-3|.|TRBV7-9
TGTGCCAGCAGCGCTCGGGACCTCCCAGATACGCAGTATTTT
CASSARDLPDTQYF
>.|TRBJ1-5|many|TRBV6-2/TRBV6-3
TGTGCCAGCAGTTACACCGGCCAAGGAAATCAGCCCCAGCATTTT
CASSYTGQGNQPQHF
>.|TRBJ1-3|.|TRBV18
TGTGCCAGCTCACCAGTGGATCTAGGGCTCGGAAACACCATATATTTT
CASSPVDLGLGNTIYF
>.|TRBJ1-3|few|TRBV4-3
TGCGCCAGCAGCCAAGGGTATGTGGAGGTGGGAAACACCATATATTTT
CASSQGYVEVGNTIYF
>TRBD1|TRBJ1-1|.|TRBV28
TGTGCCAGCAGTTTGGTCATCGGACAGGGGATCACTGAAGCTTTCTTT
CASSLVIGQGITEAFF
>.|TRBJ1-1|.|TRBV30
TGTGCCTGGAGTTCCTCATTTAGGTGTGAAGCTTTCTTT
CAWSSSFRCEAFF
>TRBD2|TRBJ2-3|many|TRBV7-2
TGTGCCAGCAGCCCGCTAGCGGGAGTTGGAGATACGCAGTATTTT
CASSPLAGVGDTQYF
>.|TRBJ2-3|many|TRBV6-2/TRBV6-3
TGTGCCAGCAGTTACCTATCTAGCACAGATACGCAGTATTTT
CASSYLSSTDTQYF
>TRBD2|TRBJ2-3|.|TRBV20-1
TGCAGTGCTAGAGACCCAGCGGGGGGGTCAGATACGCAGTATTTT
CSARDPAGGSDTQYF
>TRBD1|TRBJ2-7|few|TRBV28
TGTGCCAGCAGTTTATATGGACAGGGGGTCTACGAGCAGTACTTC
CASSLYGQGVYEQYF
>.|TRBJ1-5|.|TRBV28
TGTGCCAGCAGTTTTCCCCAAGGGGGGCAATGGCAGCCCCAGCATTTT
CASSFPQGGQWQPQHF
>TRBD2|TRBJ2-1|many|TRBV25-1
TGTGCCAGCAGTACTAGCGGGGGGGTCTACAATGAGCAGTTCTTC
CASSTSGGVYNEQFF
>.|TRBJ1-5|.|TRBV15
TGTGCCACCAGCAGAGATCAGACAAGAAATAGCAATCAGCCCCAGCATTTT
CATSRDQTRNSNQPQHF
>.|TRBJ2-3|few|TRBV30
TGTACCGTCGATACGCAGTATTTT
CTVDTQYF
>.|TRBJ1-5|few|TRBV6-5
TGTGCCAGCAGTTATTCTGGCAGTAGCAATCAGCCCCAGCATTTT
CASSYSGSSNQPQHF
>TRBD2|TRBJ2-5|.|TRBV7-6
TGTGCCAGCAGCTTAAACCGGGAGGCAAACCAAGAGACCCAGTACTTC
CASSLNREANQETQYF
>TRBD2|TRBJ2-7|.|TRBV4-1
TGCGCCAGCAGCCAGGGGACTAGCGCAACCTACGAGCAGTACTTC
CASSQGTSATYEQYF
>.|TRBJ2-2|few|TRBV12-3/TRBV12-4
TGTGCCAGCAGTTTAGGGGCAGGGGCGGACACCGGGGGGCTGTTTTTT
CASSLGAGADTGGLFF
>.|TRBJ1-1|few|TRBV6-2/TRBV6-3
TGTGCCAGCAGTTTAATGGACAGTTCGCCGGGTGGAGCTTTCTTT
CASSLMDSSPGGAFF
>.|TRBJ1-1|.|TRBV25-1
TGTGCCAGCAGTGGGATCGACACGGGGTTAACTGAAGCTTTCTTT
CASSGIDTGLTEAFF
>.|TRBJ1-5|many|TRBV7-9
TGTGCCAGCAGCTTAGGGGGGGCGGGCAATCAGCCCCAGCATTTT
CASSLGGAGNQPQHF
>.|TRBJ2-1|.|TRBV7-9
TGTGCCAGCAGCTGGGAGCCGGGACGCTGGCAGTTCTTC
CASSWEPGRWQFF
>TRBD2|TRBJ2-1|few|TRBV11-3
TGTGCCAGCAGCCCCCCGGGAGCGGGAGTGGACAATGAGCAGTTCTTC
CASSPPGAGVDNEQFF
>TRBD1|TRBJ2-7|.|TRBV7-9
TGTGCCAGCAGCGAGGGACAGGGAGGCGAGCAGTACTTC
CASSEGQGGEQYF
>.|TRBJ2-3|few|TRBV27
TGTGCCAGCAGTTTACTAGCGTGGGACCCTACAGATACGCAGTATTTT
CASSLLAWDPTDTQYF
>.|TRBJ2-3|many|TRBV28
TGTGCCAGCAGTTTGTCAGAAAACGATTTCACAGATACGCAGTATTTT
CASSLSENDFTDTQYF
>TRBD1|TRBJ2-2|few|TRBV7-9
TGTGCCAGCAGCTACCGAGACAGGGTAATTGCCGGGGAGCTGTTTTTT
CASSYRDRVIAGELFF
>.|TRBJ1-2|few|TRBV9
TGTGCCAGCAGCCCTGGATGGGGAGTTAACTATGGCTACACCTTC
CASSPGWGVNYGYTF
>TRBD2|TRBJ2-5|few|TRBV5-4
TGTGCCAGCAGCGGCGGTCTAGCGGACCAAGAGACCCAGTACTTC
CASSGGLADQETQYF
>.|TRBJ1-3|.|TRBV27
TGTGCCAGCAGCCTCACTGGCACCCCTGGAAACACCATATATTTT
CASSLTGTPGNTIYF
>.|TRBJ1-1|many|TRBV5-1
TGCGCCAGCCGCGGGACATCCAACACTGAAGCTTTCTTT
CASRGTSNTEAFF
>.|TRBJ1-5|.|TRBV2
TGTGCCAGCAGTGAGGGCCCCTCCACGGAGCCCCAGCATTTT
CASSEGPSTEPQHF
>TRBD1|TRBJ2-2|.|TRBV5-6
TGTGCCAGCAGTCCAGGGGCAGGGGGCGAGACCGGGGAGCTGCTTTTT
CASSPGAGGETGELLF
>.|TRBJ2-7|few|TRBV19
TGTGCCAGTAGGGGCACGGCGCACTCCTACGAGCAGTACTTC
CASRGTAHSYEQYF
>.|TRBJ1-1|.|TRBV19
TGTGCCAGTAGTATAGTTCCGAAGGGGACTGAAGCTTTCTTT
CASSIVPKGTEAFF
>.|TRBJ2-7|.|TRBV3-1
TGTGCCAGCAACCAAGAATGGGGGCCTTACGAGCAGTACTTC
CASNQEWGPYEQYF
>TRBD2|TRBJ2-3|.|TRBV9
TGTGCCAGCAGCTTCACCTGGAGGACTAGCGGAGAGTGGGGCACAGATACGCAGTATTTT
CASSFTWRTSGEWGTDTQYF
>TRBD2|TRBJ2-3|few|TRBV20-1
TGCAGTGCTAGAGATTTGGCTAGCGGGACTAGCACAGATACGCAGTATTTT
CSARDLASGTSTDTQYF
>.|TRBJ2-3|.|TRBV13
TGTGCCAGCAGCTTAGAGGGCCTCACAGCTACGCAGTATTTT
CASSLEGLTATQYF
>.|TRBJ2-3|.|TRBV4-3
TGCGCCAGCAGCCAAGAAGTCGGTGGCACAGATACGCGGTATTTT
CASSQEVGGTDTRYF
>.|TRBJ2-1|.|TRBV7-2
TGTGCCAGCAGCTTTCTCCCGAGCAATGAGCAGTTCTTC
CASSFLPSNEQFF